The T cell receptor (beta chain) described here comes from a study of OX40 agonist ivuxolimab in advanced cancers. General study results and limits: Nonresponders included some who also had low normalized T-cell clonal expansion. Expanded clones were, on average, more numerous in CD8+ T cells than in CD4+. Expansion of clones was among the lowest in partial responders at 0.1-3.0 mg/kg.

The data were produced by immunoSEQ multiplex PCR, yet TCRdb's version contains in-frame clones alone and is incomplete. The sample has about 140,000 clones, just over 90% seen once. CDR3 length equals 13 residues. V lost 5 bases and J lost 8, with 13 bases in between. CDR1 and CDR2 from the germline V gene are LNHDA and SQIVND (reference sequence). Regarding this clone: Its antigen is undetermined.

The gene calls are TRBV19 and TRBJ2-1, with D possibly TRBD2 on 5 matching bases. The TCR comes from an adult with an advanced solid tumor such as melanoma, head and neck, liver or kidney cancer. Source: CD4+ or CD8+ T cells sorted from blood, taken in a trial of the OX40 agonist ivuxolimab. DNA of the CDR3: TGTGCCAGTAGTGCCCGAACTAGAGATGAGCAGTTCTTC. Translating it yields CASSARTRDEQFF.